These T cell receptor beta chains were read from a single sample in a study of T cell repertoires in cytomegalovirus infection. For these receptors, no antigen is known. TCRdb called the reads again in MiXCR, with one record for every CDR3 protein. This sample has around 430,000 distinct CDR3 sequences; roughly 46% occur once, and the top ten carry about two fifths. This material consisted of cultured PBMCs, taken from culture after CMV antigen stimulation. The receptor set was obtained from a human donor in good health (CMV status not recorded). Some clones in this sample may be carry-over from other donors' samples. The CDR3 runs from the conserved cysteine through the conserved F or W. The D gene is left open where the match is weak. A clone size is listed for some rows: how often the clone was seen (once, few, many), or a class if it is expanded.

j_gene: TRBJ2-3; v_gene: TRBV7-2; d_gene: -; abundance: many; CDR3aa: CASKGPDTQYF; CDR3nt: TGTGCCAGCAAGGGTCCAGATACGCAGTATTTT
j_gene: TRBJ2-1; v_gene: TRBV12-3/TRBV12-4; d_gene: -; abundance: -; CDR3aa: CASSWGRRSNEQFF; CDR3nt: TGTGCCAGCAGTTGGGGGAGAAGGTCGAATGAGCAGTTCTTC
j_gene: TRBJ1-1; v_gene: TRBV6-1; d_gene: -; abundance: -; CDR3aa: CASSSNRNTEAFF; CDR3nt: TGTGCCAGCAGTTCCAACCGGAACACTGAAGCTTTCTTT
j_gene: TRBJ2-1; v_gene: TRBV4-1; d_gene: TRBD2; abundance: -; CDR3aa: CASSQDPSGSQSYNEQFF; CDR3nt: TGCGCCAGCAGCCAAGATCCTAGCGGGAGTCAATCCTACAATGAGCAGTTCTTC
j_gene: TRBJ2-5; v_gene: TRBV7-2; d_gene: -; abundance: -; CDR3aa: CASSFAAHQETQYF; CDR3nt: TGTGCCAGCAGCTTTGCGGCTCACCAAGAGACCCAGTACTTC
j_gene: TRBJ2-1; v_gene: TRBV27; d_gene: -; abundance: -; CDR3aa: CASSTEDNEQFF; CDR3nt: TGTGCCAGCAGTACGGAGGATAATGAGCAGTTCTTC
j_gene: TRBJ2-5; v_gene: TRBV7-2; d_gene: -; abundance: many; CDR3aa: CASSLVPGRMEETQYF; CDR3nt: TGTGCCAGCAGCTTAGTACCCGGGAGAATGGAAGAGACCCAGTACTTC
j_gene: TRBJ2-1; v_gene: TRBV6-1; d_gene: -; abundance: once; CDR3aa: CASNGVSGVFF; CDR3nt: TGTGCCAGCAACGGAGTCTCGGGTGTGTTCTTC
j_gene: TRBJ2-1; v_gene: TRBV18; d_gene: -; abundance: -; CDR3aa: CASSPQSRGDEQFF; CDR3nt: TGTGCCAGCTCACCCCAGTCCAGGGGCGATGAGCAGTTCTTC
j_gene: TRBJ2-7; v_gene: TRBV6-2/TRBV6-3; d_gene: -; abundance: few; CDR3aa: CASSYNFRGTYEQYF; CDR3nt: TGTGCCAGCAGTTACAATTTCCGGGGAACCTACGAGCAGTACTTC
j_gene: TRBJ2-3; v_gene: TRBV18; d_gene: TRBD2; abundance: -; CDR3aa: CASSPPSGRSDTQYF; CDR3nt: TGTGCCAGCTCACCACCGAGCGGGAGATCAGATACGCAGTATTTT
j_gene: TRBJ2-5; v_gene: TRBV6-5; d_gene: -; abundance: -; CDR3aa: CASSPTLYSETQYF; CDR3nt: TGTGCCAGCAGCCCAACACTGTACTCAGAGACCCAGTACTTC
j_gene: TRBJ1-5; v_gene: TRBV6-8; d_gene: -; abundance: once; CDR3aa: CASSYSSWGDQPQHF; CDR3nt: TGTGCCAGCAGTTACTCGAGTTGGGGAGATCAGCCCCAGCATTTT
j_gene: TRBJ2-6; v_gene: TRBV29-1; d_gene: TRBD1; abundance: few; CDR3aa: CSVARTGSHGANVLTF; CDR3nt: TGCAGCGTTGCTCGGACAGGGAGTCATGGGGCCAACGTCCTGACTTTC
j_gene: TRBJ2-3; v_gene: TRBV7-2; d_gene: -; abundance: -; CDR3aa: CASSLVGGIPSSTDTQYF; CDR3nt: TGTGCCAGCAGCTTAGTTGGGGGGATCCCCTCTAGCACAGATACGCAGTATTTT
j_gene: TRBJ2-1; v_gene: TRBV5-4; d_gene: -; abundance: -; CDR3aa: CASSLARGGEREQFF; CDR3nt: TGTGCCAGCAGCTTGGCCCGAGGGGGGGAACGTGAGCAGTTCTTC